This T cell receptor beta chain is from a study of cytomegalovirus exposure and HLA in healthy donors. Study in general: An early data release held about 85 million unique TCRs from HLA-typed donors. Study-level findings and limits: Altogether, 150 to 200 TCR beta chains were recorded as cytomegalovirus-associated. Analysis performed later showed TCR beta chains linked to HLA being more clonally expanded than equally common others.

PCR primers comprised 60 Vbeta and 13 Jbeta primers. Produced via immunoSEQ multiplex PCR; TCRdb's table is partial and in-frame only. The data contain around 140,000 clones, approximately 80% of them seen just once; the ten biggest clones take up 4.2%. In the case of this clone: Antigen unknown.

CDR3 length: 15 amino acids. Germline V gene lookup returns CDR1 MNHNY and CDR2 SVGAGI (reference sequence). V dropped 6 bases and J dropped 5; count of bases not matched to a gene: 8. J is TRBJ2-3 and V is TRBV6-6, with TRBD1 matching over 10 bases. Sequencing was carried out using PBMCs. This TCR was sampled from a male donor in good health and CMV-seropositive. CDR3 amino acids: CASSSRQGAVDTQYF. CDR3 DNA: TGTGCCAGCAGCTCAAGACAGGGGGCTGTAGATACGCAGTATTTT.